This T cell receptor beta chain originates from a study of neurological immune-mediated disorders. There are many counts of this clonotype. Its antigen is undetermined. The study, taken as a whole, reports: The most TCR clonal expansion was seen in HTLV-1-associated myelopathy, whereas the least was seen in multiple sclerosis, below the level in healthy controls.

cDNA was made by 5'RACE with 10-nucleotide random UMIs. The yield of each sequencing run was over 160 million TCR-beta sequences from 15-18 subjects. TCRdb re-called the 5' RACE reads through MiXCR, storing one row per CDR3 protein. Among about 57,000 distinct CDR3 sequences listed, about 13% were seen once. This receptor was taken from a woman in her sixties with HTLV-1-associated myelopathy (HAM/TSP). Material for sequencing was PBMCs.

CDR3 nucleotides: TGTGCCAGCAGCTTAGATGGGACGATAATCTACGAGCAGTACTTC. Amino acid sequence: CASSLDGTIIYEQYF. This sequence joins TRBV7-8 and TRBJ2-7; D might be TRBD1 or TRBD2, each matching 5 bases. The germline V gene has CDR1 SGHVS and CDR2 FQNEAQ. The CDR3 loop spans 15 amino acids. With 1 base removed from V and 3 bases from J, the gap between germline ends came to 13 bases.